This T cell receptor (beta chain) was documented in a study of T-cell reconstitution after alpha-beta-depleted transplantation in children (dated by TCRdb to the mid-2010s). Background for the entire study: Using TCR repertoire profiling, the study quantitatively followed how T-cell immune reconstitution unfolded in children after TCRalphabeta/CD19-depleted allogeneic hematopoietic cell transplantation.

This clonotype turned up a few times. Its antigen has not been determined. Base qualities are not recorded, but no much larger clone differs from it by a single base. Receptor amplification or capture employed PCR. The reads were generated on an Illumina HiSeq 2500. TCR library preparation used molecular barcoding, with unique molecular identifiers applied to normalize quantification of the TCRbeta repertoire. TCRdb passed the public sequencing reads through fastp at Q25 and MiXCR, retaining productive beta sequences. Every distinct CDR3 protein forms one entry, paired with its most common genes and DNA. This sample is represented by about 610,000 distinct CDR3 sequences; over 9.5% of them were singletons. The ten top clones hold less than 4.5% of the sample. Deletion took 3 bases off V and 4 bases off J, with a span of 7 bases between the germline ends. From a lookup of the germline V gene, CDR1 and CDR2 are MRHNA and SNTAGT. The CDR3 numbers 13 residues from cysteine through phenylalanine. Here the CDR3 DNA is all that survives: 39 bases in frame from base 1.

The TCR sequence derives from a human donor who donated a stem cell graft to a child with acute myeloid leukemia. The V and J genes are TRBV6-4 and TRBJ1-5; no D gene is confidently identified. The specimen was PBMCs from the stem cell graft donor, collected from the stem cell graft. CDR3 protein: CASSEQKNQPQHF. The DNA sequence is as follows: TGTGCCAGCAGTGAACAAAAGAATCAGCCCCAGCATTTT.